These T cell receptor beta chains were read from a single sample in a study of metastatic and nonmetastatic thyroid tumors. TCRdb re-called clones from the PCR reads using MiXCR. Of 18,000 or so clones detected, about 28% appear once; the ten largest clones hold roughly 13%. Input material: tumor tissue. These receptors were collected from a female donor with papillary thyroid cancer or a benign thyroid nodule (not recorded which). Some clones in this sample may be carry-over from other donors' samples. The CDR3 runs from the conserved cysteine through the conserved F or W. The D gene is left open where the match is weak.

J | length | V | D | CDR3
TRBJ2-6 | 18 | TRBV6-4 | TRBD1 | CASRAEGALLAGANVLTF
TRBJ2-7 | 14 | TRBV4-3 | TRBD1 | CASSLEQGAYEQYF
TRBJ1-6 | 15 | TRBV28 | NA | CASSLGWGGNSPLHF
TRBJ2-2 | 16 | TRBV7-8 | TRBD2 | CASRGSRTRGGGELFF
TRBJ2-3 | 14 | TRBV6-1 | NA | CASRKNPSTDTQYF
TRBJ2-1 | 15 | TRBV28 | TRBD2 | CASSSLAGGLNEQFF
TRBJ2-5 | 13 | TRBV5-1 | NA | CASSFSLQETQYF
TRBJ2-7 | 16 | TRBV5-1 | TRBD1 | CASRQGQGQSTYEQYF
TRBJ2-5 | 14 | TRBV20-1 | TRBD2 | CSVPLAGAWETQYF
TRBJ2-7 | 13 | TRBV19 | NA | CASSATLSYEQYF
TRBJ1-2 | 13 | TRBV6-1 | NA | CASSEVGGYGYTF
TRBJ2-3 | 16 | TRBV14 | TRBD2 | CASSQLTWGGADTQYF
TRBJ2-5 | 17 | TRBV27 | TRBD2 | CASSSSRGLAGGETQYF
TRBJ2-5 | 15 | TRBV7-9 | TRBD2 | CASSPDGAGVMTQYF
TRBJ2-1 | 17 | TRBV4-3 | TRBD2 | CASSQEFQGTSGYEQFF
TRBJ2-5 | 15 | TRBV6-1 | TRBD1 | CASSQTGGRQETQYF
TRBJ1-1 | 14 | TRBV6-1 | NA | CASSLEGLNTEAFF
TRBJ1-5 | 14 | TRBV12-3/TRBV12-4 | NA | CASSYGGKNQPQHF
TRBJ2-2 | 17 | TRBV12-3/TRBV12-4 | TRBD2 | CASSLQTSGRVTGELFF
TRBJ2-7 | 13 | TRBV28 | NA | CASSLAGRNEQYF
TRBJ1-4 | 14 | TRBV28 | NA | CASSLTEFNEKLFF
TRBJ1-3 | 12 | TRBV11-3 | NA | CASSLTGNTIYF
TRBJ2-1 | 15 | TRBV12-3/TRBV12-4 | NA | CASSLQVGYYNEQFF
TRBJ2-2 | 16 | TRBV5-1 | TRBD2 | CASSLERTSGSGELFF
TRBJ2-1 | 15 | TRBV6-1 | NA | CASSEEATGLREQFF
TRBJ2-7 | 13 | TRBV7-2 | NA | CASSFTSGSEQYF
TRBJ1-2 | 15 | TRBV7-2 | TRBD1 | CASSPDGQGGYGYTF
TRBJ2-3 | 14 | TRBV4-2 | NA | CASSQAGGTDTQYF
TRBJ1-5 | 14 | TRBV19 | NA | CASSTGRENQPQHF
TRBJ1-3 | 14 | TRBV6-1 | TRBD1 | CASLQGATGNTIYF
TRBJ1-1 | 15 | TRBV7-9 | NA | CASSERTAINTEAFF
TRBJ1-2 | 13 | TRBV27 | NA | CASSFEGNYGYTF
TRBJ1-1 | 15 | TRBV6-1 | NA | CASQGAGHPNTEAFF
TRBJ2-5 | 14 | TRBV11-3 | TRBD1 | CASSFRGLQETQYF
TRBJ2-1 | 12 | TRBV5-8 | NA | CASSGSYNEQFF
TRBJ2-7 | 15 | TRBV28 | TRBD2 | CASSLATPSGSEQYF
TRBJ2-1 | 15 | TRBV11-2 | NA | CASSLAGPPGGEQFF
TRBJ1-2 | 12 | TRBV30 | NA | CAWSVQGHGYTF
TRBJ1-5 | 12 | TRBV7-9 | NA | CASSLGTQPQHF
TRBJ1-6 | 14 | TRBV6-1 | TRBD1 | CASSPGTENSPLHF
TRBJ2-3 | 15 | TRBV5-4 | NA | CASSLTPASTDTQYF